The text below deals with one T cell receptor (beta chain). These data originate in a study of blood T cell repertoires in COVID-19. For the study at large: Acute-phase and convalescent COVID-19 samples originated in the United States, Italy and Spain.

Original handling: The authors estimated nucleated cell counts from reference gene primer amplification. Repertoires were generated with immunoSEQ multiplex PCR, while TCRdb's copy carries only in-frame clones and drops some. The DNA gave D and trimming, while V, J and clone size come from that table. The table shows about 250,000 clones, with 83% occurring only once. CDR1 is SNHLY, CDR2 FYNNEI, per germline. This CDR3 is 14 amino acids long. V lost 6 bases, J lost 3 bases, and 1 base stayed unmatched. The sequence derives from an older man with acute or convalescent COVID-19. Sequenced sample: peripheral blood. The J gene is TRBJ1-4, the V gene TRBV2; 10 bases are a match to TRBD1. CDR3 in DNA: TGTGCCAGCAGGGGGACAGGGGCTAATGAAAAACTGTTTTTT. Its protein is CASRGTGANEKLFF.